Detailed here is one TCR beta chain. This sample was taken from a study of T cell changes during pregnancy in multiple sclerosis. Generated by immunoSEQ multiplex PCR, the TCRdb table keeps only in-frame clones and is missing some. The sample includes some 20,000 clones, more than 85% of them seen just once. CDR1 MNHEY and CDR2 SMNVEV come from the germline V gene (reference sequence). Trimming cost V 5 bases and J 8 bases; bases outside gene matches: 8. This CDR3 is built from 14 residues. The origin of this receptor is a female donor in good health, enrolled as a control in a pregnancy study. This specimen was CD8+ T cells from peripheral blood mononuclear cells, taken after pregnancy. This chain joins TRBV27 and TRBJ1-2; 10 bases are shared with TRBD1. The chain's CDR3 is CASSTRQGAWGYTF. The DNA for the CDR3 is TGTGCCAGCAGTACCCGACAGGGGGCTTGGGGCTACACCTTC.